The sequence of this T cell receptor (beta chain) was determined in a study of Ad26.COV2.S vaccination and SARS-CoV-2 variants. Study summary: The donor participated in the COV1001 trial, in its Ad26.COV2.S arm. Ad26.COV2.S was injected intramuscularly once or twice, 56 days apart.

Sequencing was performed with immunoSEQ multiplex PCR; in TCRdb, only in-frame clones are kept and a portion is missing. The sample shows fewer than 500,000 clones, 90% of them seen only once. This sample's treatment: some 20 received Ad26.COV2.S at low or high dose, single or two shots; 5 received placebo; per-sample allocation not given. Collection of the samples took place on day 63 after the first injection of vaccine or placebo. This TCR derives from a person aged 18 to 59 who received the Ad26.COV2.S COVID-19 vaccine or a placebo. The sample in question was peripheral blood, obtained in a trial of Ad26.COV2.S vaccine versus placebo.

The CDR3 DNA is TGTGCCACCAAGGGGCTAGCGGGAGTACGTTCCTACAATGAGCAGTTCTTC. Residues: CATKGLAGVRSYNEQFF. The rearrangement uses TRBV27 and TRBJ2-1, with TRBD2 matching over 10 bases. Germline-derived CDR1 and CDR2 are MNHEY and SMNVEV (reference sequence). V lost 10 bases, J lost 1 base, and 13 bases stayed unmatched. This CDR3 is 17 amino acids long.